The next 15 T cell receptor beta chains were all read from a single sample in a study of molecular identifiers for immune sequencing clone quantification. TCRdb re-called the PCR reads through MiXCR, storing one row per CDR3 protein. The sample contains more than 450,000 distinct CDR3 sequences, 25% of which appear only once. Sequencing was carried out using naive CD8+ T cells from blood, with Jurkat cell RNA spiked in. The subset is: FACS-sorted CD8+CD4-CCR7+CD45RA+ naive T cells. The receptor set was obtained from a human donor in good health. Some libraries in this study had Jurkat cell RNA spiked in.

This clonotype appeared a few times. The chain links TRBV28 to TRBJ1-5, with a tentative D call TRBD1 (5 bases). Germline V lookup: CDR1 MDHEN, CDR2 SYDVKM. With 10 bases removed from V and 7 bases from J, the gap between germline ends came to 20 bases. The CDR3 contains 14 residues. Here the CDR3 reads CATGVLRGSQPQHF. CDR3 DNA: TGTGCCACGGGTGTTCTGAGGGGATCCCAGCCCCAGCATTTT.

This clonotype appeared a few times. V is TRBV20-1 and J is TRBJ2-3, with 7 bases lining up with TRBD2. The germline CDR1 and CDR2 sequences are DFQATT and SNEGSKA (reference sequence). V dropped 6 bases and J dropped 5; count of bases not matched to a gene: 11. CDR3 length: 14 residues. This CDR3 is CSAQPWEGQDTQYF. CDR3 DNA sequence: TGCAGTGCCCAACCCTGGGAGGGCCAAGATACGCAGTATTTT.

CDR3 coding DNA: TGCAGTGCTAGAGCCCCCTTTGAGTTTGCGGAGACCCAGTACTTC. It yields the protein CSARAPFEFAETQYF. V and J are TRBV20-1 and TRBJ2-5; D is unresolved. Germline V gene data show CDR1 as DFQATT and CDR2 as SNEGSKA (reference sequence). Trimming removed 1 base at V and 5 bases at J, with 17 bases between. The CDR3 covers 15 residues.

This clonotype showed up just a few times. The chain uses TRBV6-5 and TRBJ2-7, with 9 bases fitting TRBD1. Germline V lookup: CDR1 MNHEY, CDR2 SVGAGI. The CDR3 is 16 amino acids. V trimming: 1 base; J trimming: 4 bases; junction bases outside the gene matches: 8. In DNA, the CDR3 is TGTGCCAGCAGTTACTTTTCGGGACAGGGTGCGTACGAGCAGTACTTC. It encodes CASSYFSGQGAYEQYF.

Of note for this clonotype: This may stem from a read error, because a much larger clone lies one nucleotide away. In DNA form, the CDR3 reads TGTGCCAGCAGCTCGATAGGGGAGCCTGGTCGGTACTTC. As protein: CASSSIGEPGRYF. The chain has TRBV7-9 and TRBJ2-7; TRBD1 or TRBD2 may be the D gene (5 bases each). V was pared by 4 bases and J by 12 bases, with 19 bases between. The CDR3 is 13 residues long. CDR1 SEHNR and CDR2 FQNEAQ come from the germline V gene (reference sequence).

V is TRBV4-2 and J is TRBJ2-7; 13 bases are shared with TRBD2. CDR1 and CDR2 (germline): LGHNA, YNFKEQ. The CDR3 extends over 16 amino acids. V lost 2 bases and J lost 1; bases outside the gene matches: 2. This CDR3 is CASSQQLAGGSYEQYF. In DNA form, the CDR3 reads TGTGCCAGCAGCCAACAACTAGCGGGAGGGTCCTACGAGCAGTACTTC.

This clonotype was observed at least ten times. The rearrangement joins TRBV6-2 or TRBV6-3 to TRBJ1-5; D not certain. The CDR3 runs 15 residues. Trimming cost V 2 bases and J 2 bases, with 10 bases left between them. The germline CDR1 and CDR2 sequences are MNHEY and SVGEGT. The CDR3 region is CASSYEPRGNQPQHF. The CDR3 DNA follows: TGTGCCAGCAGTTACGAACCTCGGGGCAATCAGCCCCAGCATTTT.

This clonotype was detected many times. The genes are TRBV20-1 and TRBJ1-5, with 7 bases lining up with TRBD1. Losses at the gene ends were 3 bases for V and 4 bases for J; bases not matched to a gene: 0. Germline CDR1 and CDR2: DFQATT and SNEGSKA (reference sequence). The CDR3 is 12 residues long. CDR3 loop: CSARTGNQPQHF. Here the CDR3 DNA reads TGCAGTGCTAGGACAGGGAATCAGCCCCAGCATTTT.

This clonotype was detected ten times or more. The chain recombines TRBV12-3 or TRBV12-4 with TRBJ1-5; 8 bases match TRBD1. The CDR3 is 14 amino acids. V trimming: 5 bases; J trimming: 4 bases; junction bases outside the gene matches: 4. Written as DNA, the CDR3 is TGTGCCAGCAGTACAGGACAGGGAAATCAGCCCCAGCATTTT. The encoded protein is CASSTGQGNQPQHF.

The rearrangement joins TRBV20-1 to TRBJ2-1; perhaps TRBD2 as D (6 bases). This CDR3 is 15 amino acids long. V lost 1 base, J lost 1 base, and 11 bases lay in between. Per germline, CDR1 DFQATT and CDR2 SNEGSKA (reference sequence). The CDR3 reads CSARVGGPSYNEQFF. The CDR3 nucleotides read TGCAGTGCTAGAGTAGGAGGGCCTTCCTACAATGAGCAGTTCTTC.

This clonotype occurred many times. The chain combines TRBV5-6 with TRBJ2-6, with D perhaps matching TRBD1 or TRBD2 (5 bases each). The CDR3 contains 17 residues. Trimming removed 0 bases from V and 0 bases from J, with 10 bases in between. CDR1 SGHDT and CDR2 YYEEEE come from the germline V gene. CDR3 in amino acids: CASSLAGGFSGANVLTF. CDR3 DNA sequence: TGTGCCAGCAGCTTGGCTGGGGGATTCTCTGGGGCCAACGTCCTGACTTTC.

As to this clonotype: A much more abundant neighbour one base away suggests this may be a read error. The chain links TRBV14 to TRBJ2-3; D unclear. Germline lookup yields CDR1 SGHDN and CDR2 FVKESK. The CDR3 is 17 residues long. Written as DNA, the CDR3 is TGTGCCGGCAGCCAATGGCGAGGCGGTAGCCCCCCAGATACGCAGTATTTT. Translation: CAGSQWRGGSPPDTQYF.

This clonotype was observed at least ten times. The chain is built from TRBV4-1 and TRBJ2-1; possibly TRBD1 for D (5 bases). Looked up from germline, CDR1 is MGHRA and CDR2 is YSYEKL. Between the trimmed V and J ends, which lost 0 bases and 1 base, there was a span of 10 bases. The CDR3 runs 16 residues. The CDR3 here is CASSQDLQGSYNEQFF. The CDR3, as DNA: TGCGCCAGCAGCCAAGATCTTCAGGGTTCCTACAATGAGCAGTTCTTC.

This clonotype was observed a few times. The gene calls are TRBV11-2 and TRBJ2-3; 12 bases align to TRBD1. The germline V gene has CDR1 SGHAT and CDR2 FQNNGV. The CDR3 is 17 amino acids. With V trimmed by 4 bases and J by 3 bases, 8 bases remained unmatched. The CDR3 sequence: CASSSHGTGGRTDTQYF. DNA of the CDR3: TGTGCCAGCAGCTCCCACGGGACAGGGGGCCGAACAGATACGCAGTATTTT.

This clonotype showed up many times. This sequence joins TRBV6-2 or TRBV6-3 and TRBJ2-5, with a weak D call TRBD1 (6 bases). Germline-derived CDR1 and CDR2 are MNHEY and SVGEGT. V dropped 2 bases and J dropped 2 bases, with 6 bases sitting between them. This CDR3 region has 13 residues. CDR3 bases: TGTGCCAGCAGTTACAGGGGGCAAGAGACCCAGTACTTC. This translates into CASSYRGQETQYF.